Given below is one T cell receptor beta chain in context. Libraries were prepared by immunoSEQ multiplex PCR; TCRdb keeps only in-frame clonotypes and omits some of them. The data hold about 330,000 clones, with around 90% observed a single time. The sample belongs to a study of blood T cell repertoires in COVID-19. About the study: Samples taken during acute and convalescent COVID-19 were collected in the United States, Italy and Spain.

The CDR3 covers 13 residues. Trimming removed 3 bases from V and 4 bases from J, with 9 bases in between. CDR1 MNHEY and CDR2 SVGEGT come from the germline V gene. Source material: PBMCs or T cells enriched from blood (not recorded which). J is TRBJ1-1 and V is TRBV6-2 or TRBV6-3; perhaps TRBD1 as D (5 bases). The receptor's source is a woman aged 30 to 39 who had recovered from COVID-19. CDR3 nucleotides: TGTGCCAGCAGTTATCGGGGGAGCACTGAAGCTTTCTTT. Its translation is CASSYRGSTEAFF.